Presented here are 5 T cell receptor beta chains from one specimen sequenced in a study of glioma-infiltrating T cells after dendritic cell vaccination. The method was immunoSEQ multiplex PCR; TCRdb's version includes in-frame clones alone and lacks a portion of them. The profile shows about 100,000 clones, around 80% of them singletons. Sequenced material: blood, taken before dendritic cell vaccination. The receptor set was obtained from a human donor with glioblastoma.

The rearrangement uses TRBV15 and TRBJ2-7, with D unresolved. Germline V CDR1 and CDR2: LNHNV, YYDKDF (reference sequence). The CDR3 totals 13 residues. Trimming removed 0 bases from V and 4 bases from J, with 7 bases in between. The CDR3 DNA reads TGTGCCACCAGCAGAGAGTCAGGATACGAGCAGTACTTC. Translated, it gives CATSRESGYEQYF.

The chain employs TRBV10-2 and TRBJ1-5; the match to TRBD1 covers 7 bases. This CDR3 is built from 13 residues. The V gene end was trimmed by 8 bases and the J gene end by 3 bases; junction bases not matched to a gene: 4. Looked up from germline, CDR1 is WSHSY and CDR2 is SAAADI. The CDR3 DNA reads as TGCGCCAGCGGGGACAGTTTCAATCAGCCCCAGCATTTT. Translated, it gives CASGDSFNQPQHF.

The V and J genes are TRBV5-1 and TRBJ2-3; D is unclear. Per the germline V gene, CDR1 is SGHRS and CDR2 is YFSETQ. This CDR3 contains 14 residues. The V gene lost 5 bases and the J gene lost 0 bases, with 10 bases spanning the gap. The CDR3, as DNA: TGCGCCAGCAGAGTCTACTCAAGCACAGATACGCAGTATTTT. Translated, it gives CASRVYSSTDTQYF.

The rearrangement joins TRBV18 to TRBJ1-4, with 7 bases fitting TRBD1. The V segment lost 2 bases and the J segment 8 bases; nucleotides outside the gene matches: 8. The CDR3 has 15 residues. CDR1 KGHSH and CDR2 LQKENI come from the germline V gene. The CDR3, as DNA: TGTGCCAGCTCACCAAACAGGGGAGACGGCGAAAAACTGTTTTTT. Protein product: CASSPNRGDGEKLFF.

J is TRBJ2-7 and V is TRBV6-1, with D unresolved. V was pared by 8 bases and J by 2 bases, with 7 bases between. The CDR3 loop spans 11 amino acids. Germline CDR1 reads MNHNS; CDR2 reads SASEGT. CDR3 nucleotide sequence: TGTGCCAGCCGGTATACCTACGAGCAGTACTTC. It codes for CASRYTYEQYF.